This T cell receptor (beta chain) derives from a study of response to subunit inactivated influenza vaccine. General study findings and limits: Only a handful of new T cells, the authors suggested, are recruited with each seasonal influenza vaccination.

TCRdb passed the RT-PCR reads through MiXCR, listing each CDR3 protein once. The sample shows more than 450,000 distinct CDR3 sequences, about 12% of them seen only once. With regard to this clonotype: What it binds is not known.

V was pared by 5 bases and J by 5 bases, with 9 bases between. The CDR3 covers 12 residues. Germline V gene sequence: CDR1 GTSNPN, CDR2 SVGIG (reference sequence). The rearrangement joins TRBV30 to TRBJ2-2; D uncertain. The TCR sequence derives from a man aged 45-65 years who received an inactivated influenza vaccine. The source material was PBMCs from blood, sampled on the day of vaccination. The CDR3 reads CAWLGPTGELFF. The CDR3 DNA follows: TGTGCCTGGCTCGGTCCAACCGGGGAGCTGTTTTTT.